This entry describes one T cell receptor (beta chain). Its target is not known. Using immunoSEQ multiplex PCR, the repertoire was profiled, and TCRdb retains in-frame clones only, with some absent. In the table there are 2.5 million or so clones, around nine tenths of which are singletons. Trimming took 0 bases from V and 0 from J, leaving 16 bases between them. This CDR3 is built from 18 residues. CDR1 and CDR2 (germline): SGHDT, YYEEEE. This specimen belongs to a study of shared clonotypes between healthy human individuals. The wider study: Each donor's CD4 naive and CD4 memory cells filled three plates apiece, CD8 naive two, and CD8 memory one.

Study-level points and caveats: Between a handful of donors, naive CD4 clonotypes were shared at a level of about 5%.

Among the donors, all were Caucasian adults who lived in Nashville, Tennessee. The TCR sequence derives from a man younger than 30 in good health. Sequences were obtained from naive CD4+ T cells sorted from blood. Subset noted: CD45RA+ positively selected. The chain recombines TRBV5-6 with TRBJ1-5; D is undetermined. The CDR3 region is CASSLAPDYVVSNQPQHF. For the CDR3, the DNA is TGTGCCAGCAGCTTGGCCCCAGATTACGTTGTTAGCAATCAGCCCCAGCATTTT. The full variable domain, with the rest looked up from reference TRBV5-6 and TRBJ1-5, is DAGVTQSPTHLIKTRGQQVTLRCSPKSGHDTVSWYQQALGQGPQFIFQYYEEEERQRGNFPDRFSGHQFPNYSSELNVNALLLGDSALYLCASSLAPDYVVSNQPQHFGDGTRLSIL.